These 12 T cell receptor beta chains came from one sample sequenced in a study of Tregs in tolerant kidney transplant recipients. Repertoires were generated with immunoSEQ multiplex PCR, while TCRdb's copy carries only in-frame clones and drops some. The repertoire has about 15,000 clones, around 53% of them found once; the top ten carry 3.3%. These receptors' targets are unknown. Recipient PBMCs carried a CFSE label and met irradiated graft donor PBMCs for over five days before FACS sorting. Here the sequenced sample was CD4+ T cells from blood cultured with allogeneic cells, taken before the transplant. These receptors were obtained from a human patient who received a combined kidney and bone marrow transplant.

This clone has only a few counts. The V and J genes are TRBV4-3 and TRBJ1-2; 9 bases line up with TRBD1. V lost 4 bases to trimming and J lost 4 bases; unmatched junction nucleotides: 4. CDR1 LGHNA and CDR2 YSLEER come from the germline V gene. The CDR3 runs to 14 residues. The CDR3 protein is CASSLHRGPYGYTF. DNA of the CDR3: TGCGCCAGCAGCCTCCACAGGGGGCCCTATGGCTACACCTTC.

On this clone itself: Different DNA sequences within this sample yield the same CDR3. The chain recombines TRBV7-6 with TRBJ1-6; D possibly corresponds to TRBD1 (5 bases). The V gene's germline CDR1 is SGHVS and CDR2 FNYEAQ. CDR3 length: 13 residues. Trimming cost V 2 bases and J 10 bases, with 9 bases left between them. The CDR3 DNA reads TGTGCCAGCAGCTTAAGGGGAGGCTCACCCCTCCACTTT. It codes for CASSLRGGSPLHF.

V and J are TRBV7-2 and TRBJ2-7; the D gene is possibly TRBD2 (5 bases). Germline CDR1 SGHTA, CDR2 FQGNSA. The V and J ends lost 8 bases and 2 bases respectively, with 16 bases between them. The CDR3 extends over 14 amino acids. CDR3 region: CASRTWGSAYEQYF. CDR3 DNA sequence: TGTGCCAGCCGGACCTGGGGTAGCGCCTACGAGCAGTACTTC.

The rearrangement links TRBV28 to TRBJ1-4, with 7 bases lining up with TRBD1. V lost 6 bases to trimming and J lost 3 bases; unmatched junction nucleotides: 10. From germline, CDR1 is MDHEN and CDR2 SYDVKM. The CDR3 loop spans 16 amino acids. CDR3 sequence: CASRPQGVYPNEKLFF. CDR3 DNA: TGTGCCAGCAGGCCCCAGGGGGTCTACCCTAATGAAAAACTGTTTTTT.

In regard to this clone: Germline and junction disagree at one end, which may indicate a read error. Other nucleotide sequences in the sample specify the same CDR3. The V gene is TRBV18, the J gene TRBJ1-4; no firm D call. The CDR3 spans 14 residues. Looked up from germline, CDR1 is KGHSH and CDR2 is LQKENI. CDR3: CASSPRATNEKLFF. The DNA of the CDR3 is TGCGCCAGCTCACCACGGGCGACTAATGAAAAACTGTTTTTT.

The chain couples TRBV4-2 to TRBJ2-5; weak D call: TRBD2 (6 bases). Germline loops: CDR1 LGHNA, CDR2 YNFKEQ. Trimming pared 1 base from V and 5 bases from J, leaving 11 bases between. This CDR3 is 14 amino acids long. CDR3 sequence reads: CASSQAWRAETQYF. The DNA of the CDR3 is TGTGCCAGCAGCCAAGCTTGGAGGGCGGAGACCCAGTACTTC.

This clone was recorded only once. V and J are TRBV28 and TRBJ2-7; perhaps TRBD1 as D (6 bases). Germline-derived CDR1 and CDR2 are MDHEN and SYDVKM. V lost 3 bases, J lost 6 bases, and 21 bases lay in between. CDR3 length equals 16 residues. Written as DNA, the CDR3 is TGTGCCAGCAGTTTTTCCTGGGGACAAAACCTTCTCGAGCAGTACTTC. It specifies CASSFSWGQNLLEQYF.

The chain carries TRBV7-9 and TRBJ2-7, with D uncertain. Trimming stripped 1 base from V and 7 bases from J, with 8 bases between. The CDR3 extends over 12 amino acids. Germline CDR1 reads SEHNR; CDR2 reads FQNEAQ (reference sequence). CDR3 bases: TGTGCCAGCAGCTTAGTAGCCGGGGAGCAGTACTTC. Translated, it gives CASSLVAGEQYF.

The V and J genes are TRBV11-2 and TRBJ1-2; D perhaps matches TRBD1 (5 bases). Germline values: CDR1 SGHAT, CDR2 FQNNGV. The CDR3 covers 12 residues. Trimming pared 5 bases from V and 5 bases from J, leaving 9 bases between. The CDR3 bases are TGTGCCAGCAGCCTCCAGGGTTATGGCTACACCTTC. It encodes CASSLQGYGYTF.

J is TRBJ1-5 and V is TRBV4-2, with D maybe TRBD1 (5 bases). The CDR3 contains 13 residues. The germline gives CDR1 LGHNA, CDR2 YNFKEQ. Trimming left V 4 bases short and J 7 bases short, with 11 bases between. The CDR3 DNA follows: TGTGCCAGCAGCCCAGGGTGGGAACAGCCCCAGCATTTT. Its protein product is CASSPGWEQPQHF.

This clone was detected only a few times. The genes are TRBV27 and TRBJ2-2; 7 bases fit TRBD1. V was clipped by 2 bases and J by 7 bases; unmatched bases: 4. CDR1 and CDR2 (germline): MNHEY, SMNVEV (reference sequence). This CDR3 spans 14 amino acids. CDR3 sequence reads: CASSLNRGFGELFF. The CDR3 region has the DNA TGTGCCAGCAGTTTAAACAGGGGATTCGGGGAGCTGTTTTTT.

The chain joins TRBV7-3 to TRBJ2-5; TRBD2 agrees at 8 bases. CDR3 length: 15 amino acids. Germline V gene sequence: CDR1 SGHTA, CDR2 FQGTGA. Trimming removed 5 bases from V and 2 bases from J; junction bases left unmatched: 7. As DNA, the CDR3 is TGTGCCAGCAGCCCCAGGAGCGGGGGACAAGAGACCCAGTACTTC. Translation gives CASSPRSGGQETQYF.